Below are 22 T cell receptor beta chains sequenced from a single sample in a study of spatial heterogeneity in lung cancer. Findings and caveats of the study: Tumor mutation counts were tracked by expanded intratumoral alpha and beta TCR counts.

TCRdb re-analysed the 5' RACE reads in MiXCR, keeping a single row per CDR3 protein. The sample records about 27,000 distinct CDR3 sequences, roughly 6.9% being singletons. No antigens are known for them. Regarding time point: sample taken at primary tumor resection. The sequencing used lung tumor tissue, collected at surgery. These receptors all stem from a male donor with early-stage non-small cell lung cancer.

This clonotype was counted many times. The rearrangement joins TRBV10-3 to TRBJ1-2; no reliable D call. The CDR3 is 13 amino acids. V was shortened by 4 bases and J by 0 bases, with 6 bases between the two germline ends. Germline V CDR1 and CDR2: ENHRY, SYGVKD. The CDR3 DNA reads TGTGCCATCAGTGTAGCCACTAACTATGGCTACACCTTC. Translating it yields CAISVATNYGYTF.

The chain carries TRBV19 and TRBJ2-5, with a possible D match to TRBD1 (5 bases). Germline CDR1 reads LNHDA; CDR2 reads SQIVND (reference sequence). CDR3 length: 14 amino acids. Trimming pared 3 bases from V and 5 bases from J, leaving 13 bases between. CDR3 coding DNA: TGTGCCAGTAGTATGCGGCAGGGTGGGGAGACCCAGTACTTC. Amino acid sequence: CASSMRQGGETQYF.

This clonotype was recorded at least ten times. The chain couples TRBV20-1 to TRBJ1-6; 8 bases fit TRBD1. The germline CDR1 and CDR2 sequences are DFQATT and SNEGSKA (reference sequence). V lost 6 bases, J lost 9 bases, and 7 bases stayed unmatched. This CDR3 is built from 13 residues. The CDR3 DNA reads TGCAGTGCCAGGACAGGGTCGGCTTCACCCCTCCACTTT. Its protein is CSARTGSASPLHF.

This clonotype appeared many times. The gene calls are TRBV28 and TRBJ2-5; TRBD2 matches 10 bases. This CDR3 is 16 amino acids long. J gave up 4 bases and V 6 bases, and 11 bases lay outside the gene matches. The germline V gene encodes CDR1 MDHEN and CDR2 SYDVKM. This chain's CDR3 is CASSPRERGGIETQYF. Written as DNA, the CDR3 is TGTGCCAGCAGCCCAAGGGAGCGGGGGGGCATAGAGACCCAGTACTTC.

This clonotype was detected a few times. The chain has TRBV20-1 and TRBJ1-4, with 7 bases identical to TRBD1. The CDR3 extends over 15 amino acids. Germline-derived CDR1 and CDR2 are DFQATT and SNEGSKA (reference sequence). Unmatched junction bases numbered 8, after V lost 5 bases and J lost 2 bases. CDR3 DNA sequence: TGCAGTGCTCCGGACAGGCGGTGGACTAATGAAAAACTGTTTTTT. Translated, it gives CSAPDRRWTNEKLFF.

This clonotype was recorded at least ten times. The rearrangement links TRBV11-2 to TRBJ2-1, with 9 bases lining up with TRBD2. Trimming removed 3 bases from V and 7 bases from J; junction bases left unmatched: 7. CDR3 length: 15 residues. The germline V gene encodes CDR1 SGHAT and CDR2 FQNNGV. The CDR3 nucleotides are TGTGCCAGCAGCTTGAATAGCGGGGGCCTAAATGAGCAGTTCTTC. Translated: CASSLNSGGLNEQFF.

The sample holds many counts of this clonotype. J is TRBJ2-1 and V is TRBV5-1, with D uncertain. Germline CDR1 and CDR2: SGHRS and YFSETQ. V lost 5 bases to trimming and J lost 5 bases, with 11 bases between them. This CDR3 spans 13 amino acids. The CDR3 here is CASRGRNNNEQFF. The CDR3 nucleotides are TGCGCCAGCAGGGGCAGGAATAACAATGAGCAGTTCTTC.

There are many counts of this clonotype. The V call is TRBV4-1, the J call TRBJ2-7, with a tentative D call TRBD2 (6 bases). Between the trimmed V and J ends, which lost 1 base and 0 bases, there was a span of 10 bases. There are 15 residues in the CDR3. Germline-derived CDR1 and CDR2 are MGHRA and YSYEKL. CDR3: CASSQGWEVSYEQYF. The CDR3 nucleotides read TGCGCCAGCAGCCAAGGGTGGGAGGTCTCCTACGAGCAGTACTTC.

This clonotype was picked up many times. J is TRBJ2-7 and V is TRBV20-1; 8 bases are a match to TRBD2. Trimming took 2 bases from V and 0 from J; bases not matched to a gene: 3. Germline V gene sequence: CDR1 DFQATT, CDR2 SNEGSKA (reference sequence). This CDR3 has 14 amino acids. CDR3 loop: CSARSSGVSYEQYF. CDR3 sequence (DNA): TGCAGTGCTAGAAGTAGCGGGGTCTCCTACGAGCAGTACTTC.

In its sample, this clonotype is medium-sized. The rearrangement uses TRBV28 and TRBJ1-2; no clear D gene. Per germline, CDR1 MDHEN and CDR2 SYDVKM. The length of the CDR3 is 13 residues. The V and J ends lost 0 bases and 2 bases respectively, with 4 bases between them. CDR3 protein: CASSLWTNYGYTF. The CDR3 nucleotides are TGTGCCAGCAGTTTATGGACCAACTATGGCTACACCTTC.

This clonotype occurred a few times. The rearrangement joins TRBV6-5 to TRBJ1-1; TRBD1 aligns across 7 bases. V shed 4 bases and J 5 bases; nucleotides not matched to a gene: 7. CDR1 is MNHEY and CDR2 is SVGAGI in the germline V gene. The CDR3 is made up of 14 amino acids. CDR3 nucleotides: TGTGCCAGCAGTTCTACAGGGGAATGGACTGAAGCTTTCTTT. It is translated as CASSSTGEWTEAFF.

The sample holds many counts of this clonotype. The rearrangement links TRBV3-1 to TRBJ2-1, with 11 positions matching TRBD2. J lost 3 bases, V lost 5 bases, and 3 bases had no gene match. Germline CDR1 reads LGHDT; CDR2 reads YNNKEL (reference sequence). The CDR3 totals 15 residues. The CDR3 DNA sequence: TGTGCCAGCAGCTCTAGCGGGGGGAGCTACAATGAGCAGTTCTTC. Translating it yields CASSSSGGSYNEQFF.

The V call is TRBV27, the J call TRBJ1-1; weak D call: TRBD1 (5 bases). The ends were cut back, 0 bases at V and 3 bases at J, with 11 bases in the middle. CDR1 and CDR2 from the germline V gene are MNHEY and SMNVEV (reference sequence). CDR3 size: 15 residues. Written as DNA, the CDR3 is TGTGCCAGCAGTTTATCTTCCGGAGGGGACACTGAAGCTTTCTTT. Protein sequence: CASSLSSGGDTEAFF.

This clonotype has at least ten counts. The chain has TRBV15 and TRBJ2-6; D is unresolved. V was cut by 1 base and J by 0 bases, with 7 bases left in between. Germline V gene lookup returns CDR1 LNHNV and CDR2 YYDKDF (reference sequence). This CDR3 comprises 16 residues. This CDR3 reads CATSRAGRSGANVLTF. CDR3 bases: TGTGCCACCAGCAGAGCGGGCCGCTCTGGGGCCAACGTCCTGACTTTC.

The chain combines TRBV3-1 with TRBJ1-2, with D uncertain. The CDR3 runs to 11 residues. CDR1 and CDR2 from the germline V gene are LGHDT and YNNKEL (reference sequence). V was pared by 5 bases and J by 4 bases, with 5 bases between. CDR3 coding DNA: TGTGCCAGCAGCTCGCTCTATGGCTACACCTTC. Protein: CASSSLYGYTF.

This clonotype was observed many times. This chain connects TRBV20-1 to TRBJ1-1; D uncertain. This CDR3 has 13 amino acids. Germline V gene sequence: CDR1 DFQATT, CDR2 SNEGSKA (reference sequence). Trimming pared 0 bases from V and 8 bases from J, leaving 13 bases between. CDR3 loop: CSARDGSWTEAFF. The CDR3 DNA reads as TGCAGTGCTAGAGATGGTTCGTGGACCGAAGCTTTCTTT.

The chain couples TRBV4-2 to TRBJ2-3; tentative D call: TRBD2 (5 bases). Per germline, CDR1 LGHNA and CDR2 YNFKEQ. The CDR3 covers 13 residues. V was pared by 3 bases and J by 6 bases, with 10 bases between. CDR3 bases: TGTGCCAGCAGCCAGGACTCCTTGGATACGCAGTATTTT. Translation gives CASSQDSLDTQYF.

This sequence joins TRBV3-1 and TRBJ2-3; D is unclear. Germline V lookup: CDR1 LGHDT, CDR2 YNNKEL (reference sequence). The V end lost 1 base, the J end lost 3 bases, and 11 bases lay between the germline ends. CDR3 length equals 15 residues. CDR3 protein: CASSQGVRRTDTQYF. The CDR3 DNA follows: TGTGCCAGCAGCCAAGGCGTACGGAGAACAGATACGCAGTATTTT.

The chain carries TRBV6-5 and TRBJ1-1; D ambiguous. The CDR3 is made up of 13 amino acids. Per the germline V gene, CDR1 is MNHEY and CDR2 is SVGAGI. Trimming stripped 2 bases from V and 3 bases from J, with 7 bases between. The CDR3 DNA sequence: TGTGCCAGCAGTTACCGATTAGACACTGAAGCTTTCTTT. Translating gives CASSYRLDTEAFF.

This clonotype was seen at least ten times. The chain couples TRBV20-1 to TRBJ2-1; D may match TRBD1 or TRBD2 (5 bases each). The CDR3 covers 15 residues. The germline CDR1 and CDR2 sequences are DFQATT and SNEGSKA (reference sequence). Trimming removed 5 bases from V and 0 bases from J, with 14 bases in between. In DNA, the CDR3 is TGCAGTGCTCTAGAGGGGATAAGCTCCTACAATGAGCAGTTCTTC. It is translated as CSALEGISSYNEQFF.

This clonotype is termed medium-sized (0.01 to 0.1%). V usage is TRBV7-8 and J usage is TRBJ1-6; D unclear. The CDR3 is 16 amino acids. With 4 bases removed from V and 0 bases from J, the gap between germline ends came to 10 bases. CDR1 and CDR2 (germline): SGHVS, FQNEAQ. The CDR3 loop is CASSSLRSSYNSPLHF. In DNA form, the CDR3 reads TGTGCCAGCAGCTCCTTACGGAGCTCCTATAATTCACCCCTCCACTTT. The full variable domain, rest sourced from reference TRBV7-8 and TRBJ1-6, is GAGVSQSPRYKVAKRGQDVALRCDPISGHVSLFWYQQALGQGPEFLTYFQNEAQLDKSGLPSDRFFAERPEGSVSTLKIQRTQQEDSAVYLCASSSLRSSYNSPLHFGNGTRLTVT.

The chain joins TRBV5-1 to TRBJ1-1; possibly TRBD1 for D (6 bases). Germline V lookup: CDR1 SGHRS, CDR2 YFSETQ. The CDR3 has 15 amino acids. Trimming pared 3 bases from V and 0 bases from J, leaving 12 bases between. For the CDR3, the DNA is TGCGCCAGCAGCTGGACCAGGGGCATGAACACTGAAGCTTTCTTT. Protein: CASSWTRGMNTEAFF.